The 17 T cell receptor beta chains listed next were all sequenced from one sample in a study of vaccination and CD4 T cells after COVID-19. The antigens of these receptors remain unknown. Cultured CD4+ T cells had their DNA profiled by the Oncomine TCR Beta short-read assay. TCRdb re-called the PCR reads with MiXCR, one entry per CDR3 protein. The sample consists of nearly 15,000 distinct CDR3 sequences, under 50% of them appearing once. Stated treatment: roughly 11-day PBMC culture with coronavirus spike peptide pools or control peptides (ViraFEST assay). The sequenced material came from CD4+ T cells from blood, cultured in vitro. These receptors were collected from a human donor who had recovered from COVID-19.

The chain combines TRBV10-3 with TRBJ2-1; D remains ambiguous. CDR1 and CDR2 from the germline V gene are ENHRY and SYGVKD. Trimming took 8 bases from V and 5 from J, leaving 25 bases between them. This CDR3 comprises 17 residues. CDR3 sequence (DNA): TGTGCCATCGCCACTATTCAAGCCGCGACGGTCGACAATGAGCAGTTCTTC. Translated, it gives CAIATIQAATVDNEQFF.

This clonotype has only a few counts. The V gene is TRBV28, the J gene TRBJ1-5, with D possibly being TRBD1 (6 bases). Germline lookup yields CDR1 MDHEN and CDR2 SYDVKM. The CDR3 covers 15 residues. Trimming pared 2 bases from V and 3 bases from J, leaving 11 bases between. CDR3 nucleotide sequence: TGTGCCAGCAGTTTAGGGGCAGGGGTCAATCAGCCCCAGCATTTT. Residues: CASSLGAGVNQPQHF. Full variable domain (remainder filled in from reference TRBV28 and TRBJ1-5): DVKVTQSSRYLVKRTGEKVFLECVQDMDHENMFWYRQDPGLGLRLIYFSYDVKMKEKGDIPEGYSVSREKKERFSLILESASTNQTSMYLCASSLGAGVNQPQHFGDGTRLSIL.

The rearrangement uses TRBV10-3 and TRBJ2-1, with D possibly matching TRBD2 (6 bases). This CDR3 contains 13 residues. The V and J ends lost 11 bases and 8 bases respectively, with 19 bases between them. CDR1 and CDR2 (germline): ENHRY, SYGVKD. In DNA form, the CDR3 reads TGTGCCTCGGGGGAAGCCCCAGGGTATGAGCAGTTCTTC. Translating gives CASGEAPGYEQFF.

The chain couples TRBV6-1 to TRBJ2-5, with 9 bases identical to TRBD2. V shed 5 bases, J shed 4 bases, and the junction held 8 bases outside the gene matches. The CDR3 has 15 amino acids. Germline V gene sequence: CDR1 MNHNS, CDR2 SASEGT. The CDR3 nucleotides read TGTGCCAGCAGTAAGCGGGGGGATTATAGAGAGACCCAGTACTTC. Translated, it gives CASSKRGDYRETQYF.

This clonotype was picked up a small number of times. The V and J genes are TRBV7-8 and TRBJ1-2, with a possible D match to TRBD1 (5 bases). The CDR3 is 14 amino acids. CDR1 and CDR2 (germline): SGHVS, FQNEAQ. Trimming removed 2 bases from V and 2 bases from J, with 9 bases in between. CDR3 region: CASSLSNRNYGYTF. In DNA, the CDR3 is TGTGCCAGCAGCTTATCCAACAGGAACTATGGCTACACCTTC.

The chain joins TRBV15 to TRBJ2-2; D is unresolved. Per the germline V gene, CDR1 is LNHNV and CDR2 is YYDKDF (reference sequence). This CDR3 is built from 14 residues. V was trimmed by 1 base and J by 1 base, leaving 4 bases between them. The CDR3: CATSRGKNTGELFF. The CDR3 DNA sequence: TGTGCCACCAGCAGAGGCAAGAACACCGGGGAGCTGTTTTTT.

The gene calls are TRBV28 and TRBJ1-2; D uncertain. Per germline, CDR1 MDHEN and CDR2 SYDVKM. V dropped 2 bases and J dropped 5 bases, with 6 bases sitting between them. This CDR3 comprises 12 residues. The CDR3 DNA reads as TGTGCCAGCAGTTTACGGATGTATGGCTACACCTTC. Its translation: CASSLRMYGYTF.

The chain carries TRBV11-2 and TRBJ1-1; D might be TRBD1 (5 bases). CDR1 is SGHAT and CDR2 is FQNNGV in the germline V gene. Trimming stripped 1 base from V and 6 bases from J, with 12 bases between. The CDR3 has 14 amino acids. Here the CDR3 reads CASSLVQGESEAFF. The CDR3 coding sequence is TGTGCCAGCAGCTTAGTTCAAGGGGAGTCTGAAGCTTTCTTT.

The chain combines TRBV9 with TRBJ1-1, with a tentative D call TRBD1 (6 bases). Germline V gives CDR1 SGDLS, CDR2 YYNGEE. Trimming removed 1 base from V and 1 base from J, with 8 bases in between. This CDR3 contains 14 residues. The CDR3 loop reads CASSVQGQNTEAFF. CDR3 sequence (DNA): TGTGCCAGCAGCGTACAGGGGCAGAACACTGAAGCTTTCTTT.

This clonotype was detected only a few times. The V call is TRBV4-1, the J call TRBJ1-2; tentative D call: TRBD1 (5 bases). CDR3 length: 14 amino acids. The germline gives CDR1 MGHRA, CDR2 YSYEKL. Trimming shortened V by 0 bases and J by 8 bases, and 13 bases separated the two germline ends. DNA for the CDR3: TGCGCCAGCAGCCAAGAAGTACCAGGGCCGGGCTACACCTTC. This encodes CASSQEVPGPGYTF.

This chain uses TRBV11-2 with TRBJ1-2, with D possibly being TRBD1 (6 bases). Trimming cost V 2 bases and J 8 bases, with 15 bases left between them. This CDR3 is 14 amino acids long. The germline V gene has CDR1 SGHAT and CDR2 FQNNGV. Here the CDR3 reads CASSLRGDVWGYTF. Written as DNA, the CDR3 is TGTGCCAGCAGCTTAAGGGGGGACGTTTGGGGCTACACCTTC. Full variable domain (rest looked up from reference TRBV11-2 and TRBJ1-2): EAGVAQSPRYKIIEKRQSVAFWCNPISGHATLYWYQQILGQGPKLLIQFQNNGVVDDSQLPKDRFSAERLKGVDSTLKIQPAKLEDSAVYLCASSLRGDVWGYTFGSGTRLTVV.

This clonotype was observed a handful of times. The chain employs TRBV7-9 and TRBJ2-2, with D unresolved. CDR1 is SEHNR and CDR2 is FQNEAQ in the germline V gene (reference sequence). V was trimmed by 2 bases and J by 1 base, leaving 5 bases between them. CDR3 length: 14 amino acids. The CDR3 spells CASSLHGNTGELFF. The CDR3 nucleotides read TGTGCCAGCAGCTTACACGGGAACACCGGGGAGCTGTTTTTT.

This clonotype was observed a single time. DNA for the CDR3: TGCAGTGCTAGAGGCCAACAGGGACTTCAAGAGACCCAGTACTTC. This codes for CSARGQQGLQETQYF. This chain links TRBV20-1 with TRBJ2-5, with D perhaps TRBD1 or TRBD2 (6 bases each). Germline CDR1 DFQATT, CDR2 SNEGSKA (reference sequence). The CDR3 is 15 residues long. V was trimmed by 1 base and J by 2 bases, leaving 14 bases between them.

As DNA, the CDR3 is TGTGCCAGCAGCGCCTTGGGACAGTACATACAGAACACTGAAGCTTTCTTT. It translates to CASSALGQYIQNTEAFF. The chain couples TRBV7-6 to TRBJ1-1; 7 bases are a match to TRBD1. The germline CDR1 and CDR2 sequences are SGHVS and FNYEAQ. The CDR3 extends over 17 amino acids. With 5 bases clipped from V and 1 base from J, the junction kept 13 bases outside the gene matches.

The chain uses TRBV5-1 and TRBJ2-7; D uncertain. V lost 4 bases and J 3 bases, leaving 17 bases between the germline ends. The CDR3 contains 15 residues. The germline gives CDR1 SGHRS, CDR2 YFSETQ. The CDR3 nucleotides are TGCGCCAGCAGCAGGATAGAGTCTCCCTACTACGAGCAGTACTTC. This translates into CASSRIESPYYEQYF. Looking up the rest from reference TRBV5-1 and TRBJ2-7 gives the full variable domain: KAGVTQTPRYLIKTRGQQVTLSCSPISGHRSVSWYQQTPGQGLQFLFEYFSETQRNKGNFPGRFSGRQFSNSRSEMNVSTLELGDSALYLCASSRIESPYYEQYFGPGTRLTVT.

This clonotype was picked up a small number of times. Written as DNA, the CDR3 is TGTGCCAGCAGCTTATCCAGAGTTCACCCCCCCTACGAGCAGTACTTC. It is translated as CASSLSRVHPPYEQYF. The gene calls are TRBV7-2 and TRBJ2-7; D is ambiguous. The CDR3 consists of 16 residues. Germline CDR1 SGHTA, CDR2 FQGNSA. V lost 2 bases to trimming and J lost 2 bases, with 16 bases between them.

J is TRBJ2-7 and V is TRBV15; D call uncertain. CDR1 LNHNV and CDR2 YYDKDF come from the germline V gene (reference sequence). V lost 0 bases, J lost 4 bases, and 13 bases lay in between. The CDR3 runs to 15 residues. The CDR3 here is CATSRDRVDRYEQYF. CDR3 coding DNA: TGTGCCACCAGCAGAGATCGGGTCGATAGGTACGAGCAGTACTTC. The whole variable domain, filled in from reference TRBV15 and TRBJ2-7, reads DAMVIQNPRYQVTQFGKPVTLSCSQTLNHNVMYWYQQKSSQAPKLLFHYYDKDFNNEADTPDNFQSRRPNTSFCFLDIRSPGLGDTAMYLCATSRDRVDRYEQYFGPGTRLTVT.